Below, 14 T cell receptor beta chains from the same sample are listed, as sequenced in a study of shared clonotypes between healthy human individuals. Clones were sequenced by immunoSEQ multiplex PCR, and TCRdb holds only the in-frame ones, with some missing. Among some 2.4 million clones listed, more than 85% were seen once. Source material: naive CD4+ T cells from PBMCs. Described subset: CD45RA+ positively selected. These receptors came from a man younger than 30 in good health. Some clones in this sample may be carry-over from other donors' samples.

V is TRBV9 and J is TRBJ2-1; perhaps TRBD2 as D (6 bases). Trimming took 2 bases from V and 5 from J, leaving 11 bases between them. CDR1 is SGDLS, CDR2 YYNGEE, per germline. This CDR3 spans 14 amino acids. CDR3 in DNA: TGTGCCAGCAGCGTCCTAACTAGCAACAATGAGCAGTTCTTC. It codes for CASSVLTSNNEQFF.

The chain recombines TRBV5-1 with TRBJ2-1; perhaps TRBD2 as D (5 bases). CDR1 and CDR2 (germline): SGHRS, YFSETQ. V was shortened by 6 bases and J by 5 bases, with 6 bases between the two germline ends. This CDR3 spans 11 amino acids. The CDR3 here is CASMRDNEQFF. The CDR3 nucleotides read TGCGCCAGCATGCGGGACAATGAGCAGTTCTTC.

The rearrangement links TRBV5-4 to TRBJ2-3; D is unresolved. The V end was cut by 2 bases, the J end by 4 bases, with 5 bases between. The germline V gene has CDR1 SGHNT and CDR2 YYREEE (reference sequence). CDR3 size: 12 residues. The CDR3 region has the DNA TGTGCCAGCAGCTTTTCATCAGATACGCAGTATTTT. Translated: CASSFSSDTQYF.

V and J are TRBV11-2 and TRBJ1-3, with D unclear. The CDR3 has 11 residues. Germline assignment: CDR1 SGHAT and CDR2 FQNNGV. Trimming left V 2 bases short and J 6 bases short, with 2 bases between. As DNA, the CDR3 is TGTGCCAGCAGCTTAATAAACACCATATATTTT. Translating gives CASSLINTIYF.

The V and J genes are TRBV29-1 and TRBJ2-1; the match to TRBD2 covers 9 bases. CDR3 length equals 15 residues. The V gene end was trimmed by 6 bases and the J gene end by 4 bases; junction bases not matched to a gene: 10. Germline CDR1 reads SQVTM; CDR2 reads ANQGSEA. The CDR3 reads CSVLDETSGYNEQFF. The CDR3 nucleotides are TGCAGCGTACTCGACGAGACTAGCGGATACAATGAGCAGTTCTTC.

This clone was found once. Other DNA sequences within the sample encode an identical CDR3. The V gene is TRBV10-3, the J gene TRBJ2-3; D remains unclear. Trimming took 4 bases from V and 5 from J, leaving 4 bases between them. Per the germline V gene, CDR1 is ENHRY and CDR2 is SYGVKD. The CDR3 covers 11 residues. The CDR3, as DNA: TGTGCCATCAGTGCAGGAGATACGCAGTATTTT. Protein: CAISAGDTQYF.

The chain has TRBV19 and TRBJ1-3, with a possible D match to TRBD1 (6 bases). The germline V gene has CDR1 LNHDA and CDR2 SQIVND (reference sequence). The CDR3 consists of 13 residues. V lost 11 bases and J lost 8, with 19 bases in between. The CDR3 loop is CASMEGVTDTIYF. CDR3 nucleotide sequence: TGTGCCTCAATGGAGGGGGTAACCGACACCATATATTTT.

The gene calls are TRBV5-1 and TRBJ2-7; 7 nucleotides match TRBD1. This CDR3 spans 14 amino acids. Germline V lookup: CDR1 SGHRS, CDR2 YFSETQ. V dropped 0 bases and J dropped 2; count of bases not matched to a gene: 2. The chain's CDR3 is CASSLEGQTYEQYF. The CDR3 DNA reads TGCGCCAGCAGCTTGGAGGGACAGACCTACGAGCAGTACTTC.

The rearrangement joins TRBV30 to TRBJ2-7, with a possible D match to TRBD2 (5 bases). Germline V gene lookup returns CDR1 GTSNPN and CDR2 SVGIG (reference sequence). The CDR3 is 12 residues long. V gave up 5 bases and J gave up 6 bases, with 14 bases separating them. The CDR3 loop reads CAWDRAAGEQYF. In DNA, the CDR3 is TGTGCCTGGGACCGAGCGGCCGGCGAGCAGTACTTC.

The V call is TRBV5-6, the J call TRBJ2-1; TRBD2 might be the D (5 bases). Per the germline V gene, CDR1 is SGHDT and CDR2 is YYEEEE. Trimming removed 4 bases from V and 2 bases from J, with 10 bases in between. The CDR3 totals 14 residues. In DNA, the CDR3 is TGTGCCAGCAGCCTAGCCTCCCCCTACAATGAGCAGTTCTTC. Amino acids: CASSLASPYNEQFF.

V gene TRBV5-8 combines with J gene TRBJ2-2, with D tentatively TRBD2 (6 bases). Looked up from germline, CDR1 is SGHTS and CDR2 is YDEGEE. The CDR3 consists of 16 residues. V lost 4 bases to trimming and J lost 4 bases, with 17 bases between them. The CDR3 reads CASSQPRDSGTGELFF. The CDR3 DNA sequence: TGTGCCAGCAGCCAACCCAGGGACTCGGGCACCGGGGAGCTGTTTTTT. Supplemented by reference TRBV5-8 and TRBJ2-2, the full variable domain reads EAGVTQSPTHLIKTRGQQATLRCSPISGHTSVYWYQQALGLGLQFLLWYDEGEERNRGNFPPRFSGRQFPNYSSELNVNALELEDSALYLCASSQPRDSGTGELFFGEGSRLTVL.

The count of this clone is one. CDR3 amino acids: CASSDSNEQYF. CDR3 nucleotides: TGTGCCAGCAGTGACTCGAACGAGCAGTACTTC. The rearrangement links TRBV6-4 to TRBJ2-7, with D uncertain. Trimming removed 0 bases from V and 5 bases from J, with 2 bases in between. The CDR3 extends over 11 amino acids. Germline CDR1 MRHNA, CDR2 SNTAGT.

The genes are TRBV28 and TRBJ2-4; 16 nucleotides agree with TRBD2. Germline CDR1 MDHEN, CDR2 SYDVKM. This CDR3 contains 18 residues. With 5 bases clipped from V and 1 base from J, the junction kept 5 bases outside the gene matches. CDR3 residues: CASSPGLAGGLAKNIQYF. The CDR3 nucleotides read TGTGCCAGCAGTCCGGGACTAGCGGGAGGGCTGGCCAAAAACATTCAGTACTTC.

J is TRBJ1-1 and V is TRBV28; 9 bases are shared with TRBD1. The trim removed 7 bases at V and 10 bases at J, leaving 16 bases unmatched. CDR1 is MDHEN, CDR2 SYDVKM, per germline. The CDR3 is 15 residues long. The CDR3 loop is CASNPGQGRRGVAFF. The DNA of the CDR3 is TGTGCCAGCAACCCGGGACAGGGACGCCGCGGTGTAGCTTTCTTT.